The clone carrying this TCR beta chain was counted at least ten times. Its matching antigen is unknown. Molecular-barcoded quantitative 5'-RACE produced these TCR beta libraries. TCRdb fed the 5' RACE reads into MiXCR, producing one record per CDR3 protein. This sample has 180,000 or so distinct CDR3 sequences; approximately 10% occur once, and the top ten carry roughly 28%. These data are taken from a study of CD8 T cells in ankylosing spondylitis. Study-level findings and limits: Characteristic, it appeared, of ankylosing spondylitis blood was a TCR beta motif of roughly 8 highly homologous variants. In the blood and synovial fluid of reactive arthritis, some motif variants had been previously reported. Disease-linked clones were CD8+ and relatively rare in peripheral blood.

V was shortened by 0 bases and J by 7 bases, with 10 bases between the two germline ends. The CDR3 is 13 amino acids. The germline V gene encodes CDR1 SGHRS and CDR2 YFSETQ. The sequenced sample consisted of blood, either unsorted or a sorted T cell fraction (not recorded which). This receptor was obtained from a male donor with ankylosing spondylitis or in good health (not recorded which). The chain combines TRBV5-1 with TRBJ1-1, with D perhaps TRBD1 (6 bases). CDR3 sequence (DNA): TGCGCCAGCAGCTTGGGGCAGGGGCTTGAAGCTTTCTTT. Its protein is CASSLGQGLEAFF.